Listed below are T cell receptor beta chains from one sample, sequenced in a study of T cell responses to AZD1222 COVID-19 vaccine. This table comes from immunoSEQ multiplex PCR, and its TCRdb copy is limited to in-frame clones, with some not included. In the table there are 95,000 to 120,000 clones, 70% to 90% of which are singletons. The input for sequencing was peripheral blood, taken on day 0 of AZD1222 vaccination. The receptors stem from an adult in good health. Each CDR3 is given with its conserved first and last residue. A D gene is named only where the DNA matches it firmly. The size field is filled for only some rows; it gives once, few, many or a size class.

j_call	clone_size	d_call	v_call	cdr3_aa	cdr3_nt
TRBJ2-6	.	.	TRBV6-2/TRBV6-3	CASSSNRRRVGANVLTF	TGTGCCAGCAGTTCAAATCGCCGCAGGGTTGGGGCCAACGTCCTGACTTTC
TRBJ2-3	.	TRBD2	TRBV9	CASSPLGGGDTQYF	TGTGCCAGCAGCCCCTTGGGGGGGGGAGATACGCAGTATTTT
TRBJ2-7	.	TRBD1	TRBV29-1	CSGRDRGTYEQYF	TGCAGCGGGAGGGACAGGGGGACCTACGAGCAGTACTTC
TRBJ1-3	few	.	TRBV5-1	CASSFDFGVGSGNTIYF	TGCGCCAGCAGCTTCGATTTCGGGGTTGGGTCTGGAAACACCATATATTTT
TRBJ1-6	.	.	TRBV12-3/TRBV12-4	CASSLRDPAPLHF	TGTGCCAGCAGCCTCCGGGACCCCGCGCCCCTCCACTTT
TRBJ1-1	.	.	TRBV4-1	CASSHPGTTALNTEAFF	TGCGCCAGCAGCCACCCAGGGACTACCGCTTTGAACACTGAAGCTTTCTTT
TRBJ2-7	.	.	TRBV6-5	CASSWGEQYF	TGTGCCAGCAGTTGGGGGGAGCAGTACTTC
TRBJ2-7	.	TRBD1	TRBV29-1	CSARQGTYEQYF	TGCAGCGCACGACAGGGGACCTACGAGCAGTACTTC
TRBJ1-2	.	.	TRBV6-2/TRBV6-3	CASSYNGAGYYGYTF	TGTGCCAGCAGTTACAACGGGGCGGGGTACTATGGCTACACCTTC
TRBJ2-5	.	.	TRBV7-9	CASSPGPWTKRGDQETQYF	TGTGCCAGCAGCCCCGGCCCCTGGACCAAAAGAGGTGACCAAGAGACCCAGTACTTC
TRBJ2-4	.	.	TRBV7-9	CASSPRMGSQYF	TGTGCCAGCAGCCCCCGGATGGGCTCTCAGTACTTC
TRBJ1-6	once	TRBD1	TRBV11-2	CASRKPGQGSPLHF	TGTGCCAGCAGAAAACCGGGACAGGGCTCACCCCTCCACTTT
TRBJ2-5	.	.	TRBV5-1	CASRPIAGQETQYF	TGCGCCAGCAGGCCAATTGCGGGGCAAGAGACCCAGTACTTC
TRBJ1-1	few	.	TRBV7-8	CASSLEVAGRNTEAFF	TGTGCCAGCAGCTTAGAAGTCGCAGGAAGGAACACTGAAGCTTTCTTT
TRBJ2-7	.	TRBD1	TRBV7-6	CASSSRTGGVYEQYF	TGTGCCAGCAGCTCTAGGACAGGGGGTGTTTACGAGCAGTACTTC
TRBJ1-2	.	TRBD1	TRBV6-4	CASSEGQGPVVYGYTF	TGTGCCAGCTCCGAGGGACAGGGGCCTGTCGTTTATGGCTACACCTTC
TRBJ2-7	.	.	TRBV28	CASSSSTRTSSYEQYF	TGTGCCAGCAGCTCCTCGACCAGGACCAGCTCCTACGAGCAGTACTTC
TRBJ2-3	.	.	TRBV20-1	CSAPSRGTQYF	TGCAGTGCTCCGAGTCGTGGTACGCAGTATTTT
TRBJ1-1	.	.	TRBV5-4	CASSLVEGITLNTEAFF	TGTGCCAGCAGCTTGGTTGAGGGTATAACTTTGAACACTGAAGCTTTCTTT
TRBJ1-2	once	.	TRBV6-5	CASSVRGDGYTF	TGTGCCAGCAGCGTGAGGGGGGACGGCTACACCTTC
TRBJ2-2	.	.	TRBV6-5	CASRANTGELFF	TGTGCCAGCAGGGCGAACACCGGGGAGCTGTTTTTT
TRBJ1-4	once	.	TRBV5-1	CASSLAQISNEKLFF	TGCGCCAGCAGCTTGGCCCAGATCTCTAATGAAAAACTGTTTTTT
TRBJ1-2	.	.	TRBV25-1	CASSDPNRHGYTF	TGTGCCAGCAGTGACCCGAATCGACATGGCTACACCTTC
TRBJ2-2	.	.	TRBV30	CAWSPGGAGPGELFF	TGTGCCTGGAGTCCCGGGGGCGCTGGTCCCGGGGAGCTGTTTTTT